These T cell receptor beta chains were read from a single sample in a study of blood T cell repertoires in COVID-19. Profiling relied on immunoSEQ multiplex PCR, and the TCRdb table lists in-frame clones only, not all of them. This sample has 340,000 or so clones, with about nine tenths found just once. Input material: peripheral blood. The source of these receptors is a man aged 50 or older with active or convalescent COVID-19. CDR3s include the opening cysteine and the closing phenylalanine or tryptophan. D genes are given only for firm matches. Part of the rows lack a size; the others show once, few, many or a class for expanded clones.

clone size: -; J gene: TRBJ1-1; D gene: TRBD1; V gene: TRBV19; CDR3 protein: CASSRTGAFNTEAFF; CDR3 DNA: TGTGCCAGTAGTAGAACAGGGGCTTTCAACACTGAAGCTTTCTTT
clone size: -; J gene: TRBJ1-5; D gene: -; V gene: TRBV25-1; CDR3 protein: CASSSSGDHNQPQHF; CDR3 DNA: TGTGCCAGCAGTTCTTCAGGGGACCACAATCAGCCCCAGCATTTT
clone size: -; J gene: TRBJ2-7; D gene: TRBD1; V gene: TRBV28; CDR3 protein: CASRPAGTESYEQYF; CDR3 DNA: TGTGCCAGCAGACCCGCCGGGACAGAATCCTACGAGCAGTACTTC
clone size: -; J gene: TRBJ1-1; D gene: -; V gene: TRBV21-1; CDR3 protein: CASSKAKDRGPNTEAFF; CDR3 DNA: TGTGCCAGCAGCAAAGCCAAGGACAGGGGGCCGAACACTGAAGCTTTCTTT
clone size: once; J gene: TRBJ1-1; D gene: -; V gene: TRBV4-2; CDR3 protein: CASSQAVVEGNTEAFF; CDR3 DNA: TGTGCCAGCAGCCAAGCAGTGGTAGAGGGGAACACTGAAGCTTTCTTT
clone size: -; J gene: TRBJ1-5; D gene: TRBD1; V gene: TRBV19; CDR3 protein: CASTGTGEDQPQHF; CDR3 DNA: TGTGCCAGTACCGGGACAGGGGAGGATCAGCCCCAGCATTTT
clone size: -; J gene: TRBJ2-7; D gene: TRBD1; V gene: TRBV3-1/TRBV3-2; CDR3 protein: CASSQGDSYEQYF; CDR3 DNA: TGTGCCAGCAGCCAGGGGGACAGCTACGAGCAGTACTTC
clone size: -; J gene: TRBJ1-5; D gene: -; V gene: TRBV7-2; CDR3 protein: CASSSQGNQPQHF; CDR3 DNA: TGTGCCAGCAGCTCCCAGGGGAATCAGCCCCAGCATTTT
clone size: -; J gene: TRBJ1-1; D gene: -; V gene: TRBV4-2; CDR3 protein: CASSRGVSPNTEAFF; CDR3 DNA: TGTGCCAGCAGCCGCGGGGTCTCCCCCAACACTGAAGCTTTCTTT
clone size: -; J gene: TRBJ2-2; D gene: TRBD2; V gene: TRBV6-6; CDR3 protein: CASSSGLATGELFF; CDR3 DNA: TGTGCCAGCAGTTCAGGACTAGCGACCGGGGAGCTGTTTTTT
clone size: -; J gene: TRBJ2-3; D gene: TRBD2; V gene: TRBV4-2; CDR3 protein: CASSQVASGRATDTQYF; CDR3 DNA: TGTGCCAGCAGCCAAGTGGCTAGCGGGAGGGCCACAGATACGCAGTATTTT
clone size: -; J gene: TRBJ2-1; D gene: TRBD2; V gene: TRBV19; CDR3 protein: CASSIAGRLAGTNNEQFF; CDR3 DNA: TGTGCCAGTAGTATAGCCGGTCGCCTAGCGGGCACCAACAATGAGCAGTTCTTC
clone size: once; J gene: TRBJ1-1; D gene: -; V gene: TRBV28; CDR3 protein: CASSLWQGMNTEAFF; CDR3 DNA: TGTGCCAGCAGTTTATGGCAGGGCATGAACACTGAAGCTTTCTTT
clone size: once; J gene: TRBJ2-3; D gene: -; V gene: TRBV2; CDR3 protein: CASREDYTDTQYF; CDR3 DNA: TGTGCCAGCAGGGAGGACTACACAGATACGCAGTATTTT
clone size: -; J gene: TRBJ1-5; D gene: -; V gene: TRBV11-2; CDR3 protein: CASSFIPGRQPQHF; CDR3 DNA: TGTGCCAGCAGCTTTATCCCCGGTCGGCAGCCCCAGCATTTT